The next 26 T cell receptor beta chains were all read from a single sample in a study of blood T cell repertoires in COVID-19. Sequencing used immunoSEQ multiplex PCR; TCRdb keeps in-frame clones, though not all of them. Here the sample spans hundreds of thousands of clones, 87% being singletons. Sequencing was performed on peripheral blood. The receptors come from a man between 18 and 29 years old with active or convalescent COVID-19.

This sequence joins TRBV10-3 and TRBJ1-2; D may be TRBD1 (5 bases). Germline V gene sequence: CDR1 ENHRY, CDR2 SYGVKD. The CDR3 loop spans 21 amino acids. The V end lost 0 bases, the J end lost 0 bases, and 26 bases lay between the germline ends. In nucleotides, the CDR3 is TGTGCCATCAGTGAGTCGATGTCGTCTCGCGTTGGCCAGGGCCCTAACTATGGCTACACCTTC. As protein: CAISESMSSRVGQGPNYGYTF.

The rearrangement links TRBV28 to TRBJ1-5, with D possibly matching TRBD1 (6 bases). The V gene's germline CDR1 is MDHEN and CDR2 SYDVKM. CDR3 length: 14 residues. V was shortened by 7 bases and J by 4 bases, with 14 bases between the two germline ends. The CDR3 loop is CASIWAGDNQPQHF. In nucleotides, the CDR3 is TGTGCCAGCATATGGGCAGGGGATAATCAGCCCCAGCATTTT.

The chain uses TRBV27 and TRBJ2-1; 10 bases map to TRBD2. V shed 6 bases, J shed 8 bases, and the junction held 10 bases outside the gene matches. The CDR3 extends over 15 amino acids. CDR1 is MNHEY, CDR2 SMNVEV, per germline (reference sequence). DNA of the CDR3: TGTGCCAGCAGCAATAGCGGGAGGCATTGGGATGAGCAGTTCTTC. Translating gives CASSNSGRHWDEQFF.

This chain uses TRBV30 with TRBJ1-5; D not resolved. V was trimmed by 0 bases and J by 3 bases, leaving 9 bases between them. In germline, CDR1 is GTSNPN, CDR2 SVGIG (reference sequence). The CDR3 consists of 14 residues. The CDR3 nucleotides read TGTGCCTGGAGTGTACCCGGGGTCAATCAGCCCCAGCATTTT. Its protein is CAWSVPGVNQPQHF. Full variable domain (missing parts from reference TRBV30 and TRBJ1-5): SQTIHQWPATLVQPVGSPLSLECTVEGTSNPNLYWYRQAAGRGLQLLFYSVGIGQISSEVPQNLSASRPQDRQFILSSKKLLLSDSGFYLCAWSVPGVNQPQHFGDGTRLSIL.

This rearrangement joins TRBV4-3 to TRBJ2-2; D may be TRBD2 (5 bases). Deletions cut 1 base from V and 8 bases from J, with 11 bases between. Germline loops: CDR1 LGHNA, CDR2 YSLEER. The CDR3 loop spans 14 amino acids. This CDR3 is CASSQVAGAGELFF. The CDR3 bases are TGCGCCAGCAGCCAAGTGGCGGGCGCGGGGGAGCTGTTTTTT.

This clone was detected only a few times. This chain uses TRBV15 with TRBJ1-2; no clear D gene. The CDR3 runs to 14 residues. Germline CDR1 and CDR2: LNHNV and YYDKDF (reference sequence). V lost 2 bases to trimming and J lost 2 bases, with 9 bases between them. The chain's CDR3 is CATSRPTTNYGYTF. The CDR3 DNA sequence: TGTGCCACCAGCAGACCAACAACAAACTATGGCTACACCTTC.

V and J are TRBV6-6 and TRBJ1-2; no clear D. CDR1 MNHNY and CDR2 SVGAGI come from the germline V gene (reference sequence). The V end lost 2 bases, the J end lost 8 bases, and 12 bases lay between the germline ends. The CDR3 length is 13 residues. CDR3 protein: CASSYQEGKGYTF. The DNA for the CDR3 is TGTGCCAGCAGTTACCAGGAGGGCAAAGGCTACACCTTC.

The chain joins TRBV4-3 to TRBJ2-7, with a weak D call TRBD1 (6 bases). Germline V gene lookup returns CDR1 LGHNA and CDR2 YSLEER. Trimming took off 0 bases at V and 5 bases at J, with 14 bases between the two ends. This CDR3 is 15 amino acids long. CDR3: CASSQEARGRDEQYF. As DNA, the CDR3 is TGCGCCAGCAGCCAAGAGGCCAGGGGTCGCGACGAGCAGTACTTC.

The chain recombines TRBV7-2 with TRBJ1-2; 12 nucleotides match TRBD1. Germline CDR1 SGHTA, CDR2 FQGNSA. Losses at the gene ends were 3 bases for V and 7 bases for J; bases not matched to a gene: 9. The CDR3 covers 16 residues. CDR3 amino acids: CASSLGGTGGIAGYTF. The DNA of the CDR3 is TGTGCCAGCAGCTTGGGGGGGACAGGGGGCATCGCTGGCTACACCTTC.

The rearrangement links TRBV29-1 to TRBJ1-2; 10 bases are a match to TRBD1. This CDR3 region has 14 residues. With V trimmed by 7 bases and J by 5 bases, 10 bases remained unmatched. Looked up from germline, CDR1 is SQVTM and CDR2 is ANQGSEA. Here the CDR3 reads CSASATGGGYGYTF. The CDR3 DNA is TGCAGCGCTTCCGCGACAGGGGGCGGGTATGGCTACACCTTC.

The J gene is TRBJ1-5, the V gene TRBV6-5, with 9 nucleotides matching TRBD1. Germline V CDR1 and CDR2: MNHEY, SVGAGI. The CDR3 is made up of 14 amino acids. The V and J ends lost 6 bases and 6 bases, in that order; junction bases with no gene match: 6. The CDR3 coding sequence is TGTGCCAGCAGCAGGACAGGGGTCGGTCAGCCCCAGCATTTT. Its translation is CASSRTGVGQPQHF.

The V and J genes are TRBV6-6 and TRBJ2-3; unclear D gene. This CDR3 comprises 11 residues. V was trimmed by 8 bases and J by 3 bases, leaving 6 bases between them. Germline CDR1 and CDR2: MNHNY and SVGAGI (reference sequence). CDR3 coding DNA: TGTGCCAGCTCCCAGACAGATACGCAGTATTTT. It codes for CASSQTDTQYF.

This rearrangement joins TRBV6-1 to TRBJ1-1; no clear D gene. V lost 2 bases to trimming and J lost 8 bases, with 12 bases between them. The V gene's germline CDR1 is MNHNS and CDR2 SASEGT. CDR3 length: 13 amino acids. In nucleotides, the CDR3 is TGTGCCAGCAGTGAATTCAGTCAGACAGAAGCTTTCTTT. Translated: CASSEFSQTEAFF.

The chain recombines TRBV18 with TRBJ2-7; D is uncertain. Trimming left V 3 bases short and J 0 bases short, with 3 bases between. CDR1 and CDR2 from the germline V gene are KGHSH and LQKENI. The CDR3 is made up of 12 amino acids. The CDR3 protein is CASSPSSYEQYF. CDR3 nucleotides: TGTGCCAGCTCACCCTCCTCCTACGAGCAGTACTTC.

The gene calls are TRBV7-8 and TRBJ2-7; maybe TRBD2 (6 bases). This CDR3 comprises 14 residues. The V end was cut by 1 base, the J end by 10 bases, with 17 bases between. Germline V lookup: CDR1 SGHVS, CDR2 FQNEAQ. DNA for the CDR3: TGTGCCAGCAGCTTAGACCCCGCGACTAGGGAACAGTACTTC. This encodes CASSLDPATREQYF.

This rearrangement joins TRBV5-5 to TRBJ2-1, with a possible D match to TRBD2 (5 bases). V dropped 2 bases and J dropped 1 base, with 10 bases sitting between them. From germline, CDR1 is SGHKS and CDR2 YYEKEE (reference sequence). The CDR3 totals 15 residues. The CDR3 reads CASSFGSQSYNEQFF. The CDR3 DNA is TGTGCCAGCAGCTTTGGGAGCCAGTCCTACAATGAGCAGTTCTTC.

The CDR3 is CAWGRPGIHTF. Written as DNA, the CDR3 is TGTGCCTGGGGGAGGCCCGGCATTCACACCTTC. J is TRBJ1-2 and V is TRBV30; D is ambiguous. The CDR3 loop spans 11 amino acids. V was trimmed by 5 bases and J by 12 bases, leaving 16 bases between them. Per the germline V gene, CDR1 is GTSNPN and CDR2 is SVGIG (reference sequence).

J is TRBJ1-4 and V is TRBV12-3 or TRBV12-4, with 9 positions matching TRBD1. With V trimmed by 5 bases and J by 8 bases, 0 bases remained unmatched. The CDR3 loop spans 12 amino acids. The DNA of the CDR3 is TGTGCCAGCAGTGGACAGGGGGAAAAACTGTTTTTT. Amino acid sequence: CASSGQGEKLFF.

The V gene is TRBV10-2, the J gene TRBJ1-2; 7 positions agree with TRBD1. The V and J ends lost 6 bases and 5 bases, in that order; junction bases with no gene match: 12. The CDR3 covers 15 residues. Germline CDR1 reads WSHSY; CDR2 reads SAAADI. The CDR3: CASSGRQGMGYGYTF. CDR3 DNA sequence: TGCGCCAGCAGCGGAAGACAGGGAATGGGATATGGCTACACCTTC.

The chain links TRBV18 to TRBJ2-1, with D tentatively TRBD1 (5 bases). The V end was cut by 4 bases, the J end by 7 bases, with 8 bases between. Germline V gene lookup returns CDR1 KGHSH and CDR2 LQKENI. The CDR3 loop spans 12 amino acids. The CDR3 DNA reads TGTGCCAGCTCACAGGGGAAGAATGAGCAGTTCTTC. Translated: CASSQGKNEQFF.

This chain links TRBV7-8 with TRBJ2-7, with 7 positions matching TRBD1. Germline values: CDR1 SGHVS, CDR2 FQNEAQ. The CDR3 totals 15 residues. The V and J ends lost 6 bases and 3 bases, in that order; junction bases with no gene match: 11. This CDR3 is CASSRRQGNFYEQYF. CDR3 DNA sequence: TGTGCCAGCAGTAGGAGACAGGGTAACTTCTACGAGCAGTACTTC.

V and J are TRBV20-1 and TRBJ2-1, with D unresolved. The CDR3 runs 13 residues. The ends were cut back, 3 bases at V and 10 bases at J, with 16 bases in the middle. Germline CDR1 and CDR2: DFQATT and SNEGSKA (reference sequence). For the CDR3, the DNA is TGCAGTGCTAGTGGGTTAGCTGGTCGGGAGCAGTTCTTC. Encoded protein: CSASGLAGREQFF.

This clone was picked up a small number of times. This rearrangement joins TRBV6-5 to TRBJ1-6, with D tentatively TRBD1 (6 bases). The length of the CDR3 is 15 residues. CDR1 and CDR2 from the germline V gene are MNHEY and SVGAGI. V shed 8 bases and J shed 8 bases, with 19 bases lying between them. Written as DNA, the CDR3 is TGTGCCAGCCTAAACCTCTTAGCAGGGGATTCACCCCTCCACTTT. Translating it yields CASLNLLAGDSPLHF.

The chain is built from TRBV9 and TRBJ2-6; 12 nucleotides match TRBD2. Looked up from germline, CDR1 is SGDLS and CDR2 is YYNGEE. The CDR3 is made up of 20 amino acids. The ends lost 4 bases at V and 5 bases at J; junction bases unmatched: 16. The CDR3 protein is CASSPRRTSGTIPRANVLTF. DNA for the CDR3: TGTGCCAGCAGCCCCCGTCGGACTAGCGGGACTATCCCCCGGGCCAACGTCCTGACTTTC.

J is TRBJ1-1 and V is TRBV6-5; D not resolved. The CDR3 covers 13 residues. CDR1 is MNHEY and CDR2 is SVGAGI in the germline V gene. V was pared by 2 bases and J by 1 base, with 5 bases between. CDR3 sequence reads: CASSYGGNTEAFF. The CDR3 DNA reads TGTGCCAGCAGTTACGGCGGGAACACTGAAGCTTTCTTT.

The genes are TRBV7-9 and TRBJ2-7; the D gene is possibly TRBD2 (6 bases). Germline CDR1 SEHNR, CDR2 FQNEAQ (reference sequence). The CDR3 runs to 16 residues. Trimming stripped 5 bases from V and 6 bases from J, with 23 bases between. CDR3 loop: CASSHLPGDGGPEQYF. CDR3 DNA sequence: TGTGCCAGCAGCCATTTGCCCGGTGACGGGGGACCCGAGCAGTACTTC.